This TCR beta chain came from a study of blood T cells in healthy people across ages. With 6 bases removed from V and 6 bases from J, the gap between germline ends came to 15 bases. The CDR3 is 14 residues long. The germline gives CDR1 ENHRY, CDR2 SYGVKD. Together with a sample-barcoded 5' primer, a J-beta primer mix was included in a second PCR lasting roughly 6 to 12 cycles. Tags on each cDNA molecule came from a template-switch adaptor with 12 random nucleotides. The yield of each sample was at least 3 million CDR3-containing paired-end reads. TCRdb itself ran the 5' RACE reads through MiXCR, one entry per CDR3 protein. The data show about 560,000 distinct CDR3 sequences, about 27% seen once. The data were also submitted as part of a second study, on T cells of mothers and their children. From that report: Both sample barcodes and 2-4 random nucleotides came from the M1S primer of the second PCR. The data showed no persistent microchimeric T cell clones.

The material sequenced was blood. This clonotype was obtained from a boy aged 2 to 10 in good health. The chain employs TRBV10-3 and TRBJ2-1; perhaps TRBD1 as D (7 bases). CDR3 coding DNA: TGTGCCATCAGGGCGGGACAGTGGGGCAATGAGCAGTTCTTC. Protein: CAIRAGQWGNEQFF.